These 13 T cell receptor beta chains came from one sample sequenced in a study of OX40 agonist ivuxolimab in advanced cancers. Libraries were prepared by immunoSEQ multiplex PCR; TCRdb keeps only in-frame clonotypes and omits some of them. The sample includes tens of thousands of clones, around 81% of them seen just once. The specimen was CD4+ or CD8+ T cells sorted from blood, collected in a trial of the OX40 agonist ivuxolimab. The receptors shown here come from an adult with an advanced solid tumor such as melanoma, head and neck, liver or kidney cancer.

This clone has more than one count but fewer than ten. This chain connects TRBV7-9 to TRBJ1-2, with D hard to call. This CDR3 region has 12 residues. V was cut by 1 base and J by 10 bases, with 10 bases left in between. The germline CDR1 and CDR2 sequences are SEHNR and FQNEAQ (reference sequence). The CDR3 sequence: CASSLVSYNYTF. The CDR3 bases are TGTGCCAGCAGCTTAGTCTCATATAACTACACCTTC.

Here the CDR3 reads CASSPGGGGKDEQYF. The CDR3 DNA reads TGTGCCAGCAGCCCCGGAGGGGGGGGCAAGGACGAGCAGTACTTC. This chain links TRBV9 with TRBJ2-7, with D perhaps matching TRBD2 (7 bases). CDR1 is SGDLS, CDR2 YYNGEE, per germline. The length of the CDR3 is 15 residues. Trimming stripped 4 bases from V and 5 bases from J, with 19 bases between.

This clone is a singleton in its sample. The chain employs TRBV19 and TRBJ2-4; a possible D gene is TRBD2 (6 bases). CDR3 length: 16 amino acids. CDR1 LNHDA and CDR2 SQIVND come from the germline V gene (reference sequence). Trimming shortened V by 3 bases and J by 0 bases, and 12 bases separated the two germline ends. CDR3 protein: CASSISGLGAKNIQYF. Here the CDR3 DNA reads TGTGCCAGTAGTATTAGCGGACTCGGAGCCAAAAACATTCAGTACTTC.

The chain combines TRBV6-1 with TRBJ1-6; a weak D match, TRBD1 (5 bases). Germline loops: CDR1 MNHNS, CDR2 SASEGT. The CDR3 consists of 14 residues. V lost 8 bases and J lost 7, with 15 bases in between. The DNA of the CDR3 is TGTGCCAGCCGGCGGGACCGGTTAAATTCACCCCTCCACTTT. Residues: CASRRDRLNSPLHF.

The chain couples TRBV7-2 to TRBJ2-3; unclear D gene. Germline CDR1 and CDR2: SGHTA and FQGNSA. V shed 10 bases and J shed 2 bases, with 13 bases lying between them. CDR3 size: 13 residues. CDR3 DNA sequence: TGTGCCACCCAACCGAGCTCCACAGATACGCAGTATTTT. It translates to CATQPSSTDTQYF.

The chain joins TRBV7-3 to TRBJ1-1; the D is unclear. The germline V gene encodes CDR1 SGHTA and CDR2 FQGTGA. CDR3 length equals 13 residues. Trimming took 3 bases from V and 7 from J, leaving 12 bases between them. The CDR3 DNA sequence: TGTGCCAGCAGCTTTACAGAGTATGGTGAAGCTTTCTTT. Protein product: CASSFTEYGEAFF.

V and J are TRBV30 and TRBJ1-3; unclear D gene. Germline V gives CDR1 GTSNPN, CDR2 SVGIG (reference sequence). The CDR3 is 11 residues long. V lost 0 bases and J lost 7, with 4 bases in between. The CDR3 DNA reads as TGTGCCTGGAGTGTAAAGAACACCATATATTTT. Its protein product is CAWSVKNTIYF.

This clone appeared once. The chain has TRBV18 and TRBJ1-2; a possible D gene is TRBD1 (6 bases). This CDR3 has 12 residues. V gave up 3 bases and J gave up 7 bases, with 9 bases separating them. The germline V gene has CDR1 KGHSH and CDR2 LQKENI. In DNA form, the CDR3 reads TGTGCCAGCTCACCTGCGGGGGCTGGCTACACCTTC. Encoded protein: CASSPAGAGYTF.

J is TRBJ1-4 and V is TRBV4-2; D remains unclear. Germline V gene lookup returns CDR1 LGHNA and CDR2 YNFKEQ. V was pared by 2 bases and J by 2 bases, with 9 bases between. The CDR3 runs 15 residues. The CDR3 is CASSQQLGTNEKLFF. DNA for the CDR3: TGTGCCAGCAGCCAACAGTTGGGCACTAATGAAAAACTGTTTTTT.

CDR3 in amino acids: CASSTMTGTGETQYF. The CDR3 region has the DNA TGTGCCAGCTCAACTATGACCGGGACAGGGGAGACCCAGTACTTC. The chain has TRBV18 and TRBJ2-5; 9 bases are shared with TRBD1. This CDR3 contains 15 residues. J gave up 5 bases and V 5 bases, and 9 bases lay outside the gene matches. Germline CDR1 reads KGHSH; CDR2 reads LQKENI.

This clone counts as medium-sized. The V and J genes are TRBV7-6 and TRBJ1-1; maybe TRBD1 (5 bases). The CDR3 extends over 17 amino acids. V was shortened by 6 bases and J by 5 bases, with 25 bases between the two germline ends. Germline CDR1 SGHVS, CDR2 FNYEAQ. The CDR3 region is CASSPLRVGPRRTEAFF. CDR3 nucleotides: TGTGCCAGCAGTCCTCTAAGGGTGGGGCCAAGGAGGACTGAAGCTTTCTTT.

This chain links TRBV27 with TRBJ2-3, with D possibly being TRBD1 (6 bases). Trimming took 7 bases from V and 8 from J, leaving 19 bases between them. CDR1 and CDR2 (germline): MNHEY, SMNVEV (reference sequence). CDR3 length equals 14 residues. The CDR3 nucleotides are TGTGCCAGCAATTCCGGGGTCAGGGGTGGTACGCAGTATTTT. Protein product: CASNSGVRGGTQYF.

This clone occurred a few times. This chain joins TRBV5-4 and TRBJ2-5; D remains unclear. The CDR3 totals 12 residues. With 0 bases removed from V and 3 bases from J, the gap between germline ends came to 3 bases. CDR1 and CDR2 (germline): SGHNT, YYREEE (reference sequence). This chain's CDR3 is CASSLVKETQYF. CDR3 DNA sequence: TGTGCCAGCAGCTTGGTCAAAGAGACCCAGTACTTC.